The subject of this entry is one T cell receptor (beta chain). Its antigen remains unknown. The CDR3 consists of 15 residues. Germline CDR1 and CDR2: GTSNPN and SVGIG (reference sequence). After removal of 2 bases from V and 6 bases from J, the junction contained 7 bases not matched to a gene. The assay was immunoSEQ multiplex PCR, and TCRdb's table has in-frame clones only and misses some. The top ten clones hold roughly 0.8% of a sample with some 90,000 clones, roughly 80% of them seen once. The data were taken from a study of graft-versus-host responses after intestinal transplantation. Study results and caveats: GvH clone levels peaked in circulation, and this peak was associated with early post-transplant HvG declines.

This clonotype was obtained from a human donor who received an intestinal transplant. The sequencing here drew on unstimulated CD4+ T cells sorted from spleen or lymph node cells, taken before intestinal transplant. This rearrangement joins TRBV30 to TRBJ2-2; 9 bases align to TRBD1. The CDR3 region is CAWSTGGHQPGELFF. CDR3 DNA sequence: TGTGCCTGGAGTACAGGGGGCCACCAGCCCGGGGAGCTGTTTTTT. The full variable domain, completed using reference TRBV30 and TRBJ2-2, is SQTIHQWPATLVQPVGSPLSLECTVEGTSNPNLYWYRQAAGRGLQLLFYSVGIGQISSEVPQNLSASRPQDRQFILSSKKLLLSDSGFYLCAWSTGGHQPGELFFGEGSRLTVL.